These 18 T cell receptor beta chains share one sample of origin, sequenced in a study of CD8+CD57+ T cells in acquired aplastic anemia. TCR beta VDJ combinations and CDR3 sequences were profiled from genomic DNA. Via MiXCR, TCRdb re-called the reads, giving one row per CDR3 protein. This sample has about 180,000 distinct CDR3 sequences, with 48% found just once. Sequencing involved patients with CD8+CD57+ cell expansion previously shown by flow cytometry. The sequencing input was sorted CD4+, CD8+, or CD8+CD57+ T cells (not recorded which) from PBMCs. These receptors were collected from a human donor with aplastic anemia.

This clonotype was recorded many times. V usage is TRBV5-1 and J usage is TRBJ2-3; the D is unclear. The V end lost 2 bases, the J end lost 5 bases, and 9 bases lay between the germline ends. The CDR3 loop spans 13 amino acids. Germline loops: CDR1 SGHRS, CDR2 YFSETQ. The DNA for the CDR3 is TGCGCCAGCAGCTTAGGTCCCGTAGATACGCAGTATTTT. This encodes CASSLGPVDTQYF. Full variable domain (rest looked up from reference TRBV5-1 and TRBJ2-3): KAGVTQTPRYLIKTRGQQVTLSCSPISGHRSVSWYQQTPGQGLQFLFEYFSETQRNKGNFPGRFSGRQFSNSRSEMNVSTLELGDSALYLCASSLGPVDTQYFGPGTRLTVL.

The chain links TRBV6-2 or TRBV6-3 to TRBJ2-1, with a weak D call TRBD1 (6 bases). The CDR3 is made up of 13 amino acids. CDR1 is MNHEY and CDR2 is SVGEGT in the germline V gene. V was pared by 5 bases and J by 10 bases, with 15 bases between. For the CDR3, the DNA is TGTGCCAGCAGTAACCACAGGGTCCGCGAGCAGTTCTTC. As protein: CASSNHRVREQFF.

This rearrangement joins TRBV19 to TRBJ1-6, with 12 bases that match TRBD1. V dropped 3 bases and J dropped 11; count of bases not matched to a gene: 8. Germline V CDR1 and CDR2: LNHDA, SQIVND (reference sequence). The CDR3 has 16 residues. CDR3 in amino acids: CASSILGTGGIPPLHF. The CDR3 nucleotides are TGTGCCAGTAGTATTCTTGGGACAGGGGGCATTCCACCCCTCCACTTT.

This chain joins TRBV10-3 and TRBJ2-1; D unresolved. V was cut by 6 bases and J by 3 bases, with 9 bases left in between. The CDR3 is 13 residues long. The V gene's germline CDR1 is ENHRY and CDR2 SYGVKD. CDR3 loop: CAISELDYNEQFF. The CDR3 DNA follows: TGTGCCATCAGCGAGCTTGACTACAATGAGCAGTTCTTC.

Details on this clonotype: A much larger clone lies a single base off, so this may be a read error. The rearrangement links TRBV6-1 to TRBJ1-6; possibly TRBD1 for D (5 bases). The CDR3 length is 15 residues. Germline CDR1 is MNHNS and CDR2 is SASEGT. V was pared by 4 bases and J by 10 bases, with 17 bases between. The CDR3 here is CASSGRRGIDSPLHF. The DNA for the CDR3 is TGTGCCAGCAGTGGGAGACGGGGGATTGACTCACCCCTCCACTTT.

The CDR3 nucleotides are TGTGCCAGCAGTTTCGGGGGCGATGAAGCTTTCTTT. Amino acid sequence: CASSFGGDEAFF. This sequence joins TRBV12-3 or TRBV12-4 and TRBJ1-1; tentatively, D is TRBD1 (6 bases). The V end lost 3 bases, the J end lost 7 bases, and 9 bases lay between the germline ends. The CDR3 covers 12 residues.

V and J are TRBV25-1 and TRBJ2-2, with D uncertain. With 4 bases removed from V and 0 bases from J, the gap between germline ends came to 6 bases. CDR1 and CDR2 from the germline V gene are MGHDK and SYGVNS. The CDR3 extends over 14 amino acids. DNA for the CDR3: TGTGCCAGCAGTGCTCTCGCGAACACCGGGGAGCTGTTTTTT. This gives the protein CASSALANTGELFF.

The gene calls are TRBV15 and TRBJ2-1, with 9 bases fitting TRBD2. This CDR3 region has 16 residues. Germline trimming cut 0 bases from V and 6 bases from J; bases unmatched to any gene: 6. Germline CDR1 reads LNHNV; CDR2 reads YYDKDF (reference sequence). This chain's CDR3 is CATSRDSGGPRNEQFF. The DNA for the CDR3 is TGTGCCACCAGCAGAGACAGCGGGGGGCCGCGCAATGAGCAGTTCTTC.

J is TRBJ2-1 and V is TRBV4-2; TRBD2 matches 11 bases. The CDR3 spans 17 residues. Losses at the gene ends were 0 bases for V and 11 bases for J; bases not matched to a gene: 12. Germline values: CDR1 LGHNA, CDR2 YNFKEQ. CDR3 bases: TGTGCCAGCAGCCAAGATCTACTAGCGGGGGCCCTACATCAGCAGTTCTTC. This sequence encodes CASSQDLLAGALHQQFF.

The count of this clonotype is one. The germline gene is not matched at one end of the junction; a read error may be the cause. V gene TRBV2 combines with J gene TRBJ2-3; TRBD1 matches 8 bases. The length of the CDR3 is 15 residues. Germline V gene sequence: CDR1 SNHLY, CDR2 FYNNEI. The DNA for the CDR3 is TGTGCCAGTAGTGCGGACAGGGACTTCACAGATACGCAGTATTTT. Translating it yields CASSADRDFTDTQYF.

The J gene is TRBJ2-2, the V gene TRBV18; 7 bases fit TRBD1. Unmatched junction bases numbered 7, after V lost 3 bases and J lost 3 bases. CDR3 length equals 16 residues. CDR1 is KGHSH, CDR2 LQKENI, per germline. The CDR3 loop reads CASSPGQQKDTGELFF. CDR3 nucleotide sequence: TGTGCCAGCTCACCGGGACAGCAAAAGGACACCGGGGAGCTGTTTTTT.

This clonotype appeared a few times. The chain joins TRBV10-3 to TRBJ1-1; D might be TRBD1 (6 bases). This CDR3 has 14 residues. Germline V gene data show CDR1 as ENHRY and CDR2 as SYGVKD. The V gene lost 2 bases and the J gene lost 2 bases, with 9 bases spanning the gap. CDR3 residues: CAISEGQRNTEAFF. CDR3 bases: TGTGCCATCAGTGAGGGACAGAGAAACACTGAAGCTTTCTTT.

This clonotype is deemed medium-sized. The V gene is TRBV15, the J gene TRBJ2-7; D unresolved. In germline, CDR1 is LNHNV, CDR2 YYDKDF (reference sequence). The CDR3 is made up of 14 amino acids. Trimming cost V 0 bases and J 4 bases, with 10 bases left between them. CDR3 in amino acids: CATSRDKARYEQYF. The CDR3 DNA reads TGTGCCACCAGCAGAGATAAGGCCAGATACGAGCAGTACTTC.

This clonotype was seen just once. This chain links TRBV19 with TRBJ1-2; a weak D match, TRBD1 (6 bases). Germline loops: CDR1 LNHDA, CDR2 SQIVND (reference sequence). The CDR3 has 15 residues. V lost 4 bases, J lost 2 bases, and 14 bases lay in between. The DNA of the CDR3 is TGTGCCAGTAGTACCCCAATGACAGGAAACTATGGCTACACCTTC. Protein: CASSTPMTGNYGYTF.

This clonotype has a single count. The chain employs TRBV7-9 and TRBJ2-7; 7 nucleotides match TRBD2. The germline gives CDR1 SEHNR, CDR2 FQNEAQ (reference sequence). CDR3 length equals 14 residues. With V trimmed by 4 bases and J by 5 bases, 8 bases remained unmatched. Here the CDR3 DNA reads TGTGCCAGCAGCTCTCGAGCGGGGAGCGACGAGCAGTACTTC. Amino acid sequence: CASSSRAGSDEQYF.

Concerning this clonotype itself: One end of the junction does not line up with germline, which may come from a read error. The rearrangement uses TRBV20-1 and TRBJ2-4; TRBD1 or TRBD2 may be the D gene (6 bases each). Germline assignment: CDR1 DFQATT and CDR2 SNEGSKA (reference sequence). The CDR3 extends over 12 amino acids. The CDR3 region is CSASLGGNIRYF. CDR3 sequence (DNA): TGCAGTGCTAGTTTAGGGGGGAACATTCGGTACTTC.

The CDR3 spells CASSPRTEYEQYF. The CDR3, as DNA: TGTGCCAGTAGCCCCCGGACAGAGTACGAGCAGTACTTC. The rearrangement joins TRBV19 to TRBJ2-7; D possibly corresponds to TRBD1 (6 bases). CDR1 is LNHDA and CDR2 is SQIVND in the germline V gene (reference sequence). The CDR3 consists of 13 residues. Deletions cut 6 bases from V and 4 bases from J, with 13 bases between.

This clonotype was picked up a small number of times. The J gene is TRBJ2-7, the V gene TRBV2, with TRBD2 as a possible D gene (6 bases). There are 11 residues in the CDR3. Germline CDR1 and CDR2: SNHLY and FYNNEI. The germline V and J ends were trimmed by 11 bases and 3 bases, with 11 bases remaining between them. The CDR3 spells CAASGVYEQYF. In DNA, the CDR3 is TGTGCCGCCTCGGGGGTCTACGAGCAGTACTTC.